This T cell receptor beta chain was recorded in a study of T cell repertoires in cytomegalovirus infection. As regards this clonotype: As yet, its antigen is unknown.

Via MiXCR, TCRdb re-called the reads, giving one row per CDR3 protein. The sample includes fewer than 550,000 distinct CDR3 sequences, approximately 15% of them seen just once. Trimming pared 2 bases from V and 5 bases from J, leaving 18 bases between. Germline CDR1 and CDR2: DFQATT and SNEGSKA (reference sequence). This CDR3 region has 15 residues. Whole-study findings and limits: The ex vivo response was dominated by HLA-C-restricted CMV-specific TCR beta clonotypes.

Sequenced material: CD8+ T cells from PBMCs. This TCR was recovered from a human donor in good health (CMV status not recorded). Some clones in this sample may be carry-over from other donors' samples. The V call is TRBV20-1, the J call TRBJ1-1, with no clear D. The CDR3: CSARLIDFGWTEAFF. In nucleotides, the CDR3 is TGCAGTGCTAGACTGATCGATTTTGGGTGGACTGAAGCTTTCTTT.